The present T cell receptor (beta chain) was sequenced within a study of T cell responses to AZD1222 COVID-19 vaccine. Study results and limitations: Across the whole spike, CD4 TCRs peaked at regions 160-218 and 743-854. In the spike-specific TCR repertoire, nearly half reportedly target unmutated variant regions.

Trimming stripped 0 bases from V and 2 bases from J, with 9 bases between. This CDR3 comprises 15 residues. Germline CDR1 and CDR2: LNHNV and YYDKDF (reference sequence). The assay was immunoSEQ multiplex PCR, and TCRdb's table has in-frame clones only and misses some. This sample carries about 100,000 clones, 85% to 95% of them seen once, and the ten largest clones take over 1.5%. On this clone: What it binds is not known.

The rearrangement joins TRBV15 to TRBJ2-3; weak D call: TRBD2 (6 bases). This specimen was peripheral blood, taken on day 0 of AZD1222 vaccination. The sequence was obtained from an adult in good health. CDR3 in DNA: TGTGCCACCAGCAGAGAGGGGGGACCCACAGATACGCAGTATTTT. It specifies CATSREGGPTDTQYF.